The rows below give T cell receptor beta chains drawn from one sample of a study of cytomegalovirus exposure and HLA in healthy donors. Only in-frame clones appear in the TCRdb table, and some are missing; sequencing was by immunoSEQ multiplex PCR. The table shows 150,000 or so clones, with roughly three quarters occurring only once. Sample: PBMCs. The source is a woman between 40 and 55 years old in good health and CMV-seropositive. CDR3s include the opening cysteine and the closing phenylalanine or tryptophan. D genes are given only for firm matches. Size is omitted from some rows. Given values are once, few, many or a class for expanded clones.

d_call: TRBD2
j_call: TRBJ2-2
clone_size: -
v_call: TRBV4-2
cdr3_nt: TGTGCCAGCAGCCAAGGCGGGGGGACGAACACCGGGGAGCTGTTTTTT
cdr3_aa: CASSQGGGTNTGELFF

d_call: -
j_call: TRBJ2-7
clone_size: -
v_call: TRBV28
cdr3_nt: TGTGCCAGCAGCTTAAAACCCACAGGGCCTCGAAACTACGAGCAGTACTTC
cdr3_aa: CASSLKPTGPRNYEQYF

d_call: TRBD1
j_call: TRBJ2-5
clone_size: once
v_call: TRBV11-2
cdr3_nt: TGTGCCAGCAGCCCCGAGGGGACAGGTCAGACCCAGTACTTC
cdr3_aa: CASSPEGTGQTQYF

d_call: -
j_call: TRBJ1-2
clone_size: -
v_call: TRBV11-2
cdr3_nt: TGTGCCAGCAGCTGGGACGGGGGGTATGGCTACACCTTC
cdr3_aa: CASSWDGGYGYTF

d_call: TRBD1
j_call: TRBJ2-5
clone_size: -
v_call: TRBV19
cdr3_nt: TGTGCCAGTAAGGGAAGGAGACCGGGACAGCAAGAGACCCAGTACTTC
cdr3_aa: CASKGRRPGQQETQYF

d_call: TRBD2
j_call: TRBJ2-2
clone_size: -
v_call: TRBV7-8
cdr3_nt: TGTGCCAGCAGCTTAGCAAGACTAGCGGGGGGGCTGAACACCGGGGAGCTGTTTTTT
cdr3_aa: CASSLARLAGGLNTGELFF

d_call: TRBD1
j_call: TRBJ2-5
clone_size: once
v_call: TRBV7-2
cdr3_nt: TGTGCCAGCAGCCCTACCACGGGACAGGGGAGGACCCAGTACTTC
cdr3_aa: CASSPTTGQGRTQYF

d_call: -
j_call: TRBJ2-2
clone_size: -
v_call: TRBV5-1
cdr3_nt: TGCGCCAGCAGCTCCGGGGTAGCAGTCGGCACCGGGGAGCTGTTTTTT
cdr3_aa: CASSSGVAVGTGELFF

d_call: TRBD2
j_call: TRBJ2-5
clone_size: once
v_call: TRBV5-4
cdr3_nt: TGTGCCAGCAGCGGGGGGACTAGCGGGCTCCAAGAGACCCAGTACTTC
cdr3_aa: CASSGGTSGLQETQYF

d_call: TRBD2
j_call: TRBJ2-1
clone_size: -
v_call: TRBV5-4
cdr3_nt: TGTGCCAGCAGCCAACCTGAGCGGGGGGGGCGGAATGAGCAGTTCTTC
cdr3_aa: CASSQPERGGRNEQFF

d_call: -
j_call: TRBJ2-6
clone_size: -
v_call: TRBV7-9
cdr3_nt: TGTTCCAGCAGCTCATCCCGACAGGCGACGTTCTCTGGGGCCAACGTCCTGACTTTC
cdr3_aa: CSSSSSRQATFSGANVLTF

d_call: -
j_call: TRBJ1-3
clone_size: -
v_call: TRBV5-8
cdr3_nt: TGTGCCAGCAGCTTATTACGGGACACCTATTATGGAAACACCATATATTTT
cdr3_aa: CASSLLRDTYYGNTIYF

d_call: -
j_call: TRBJ2-7
clone_size: -
v_call: TRBV14
cdr3_nt: TGTGCCAGCAGCCATCGTATATCGGGTAGGGGGTCCGGCTCCTACGAGCAGTACTTC
cdr3_aa: CASSHRISGRGSGSYEQYF

d_call: TRBD1
j_call: TRBJ1-2
clone_size: -
v_call: TRBV6-6
cdr3_nt: TGTGCCAGCAGTTACCCTGACGGGACAGCAGCTTATGGCTACACCTTC
cdr3_aa: CASSYPDGTAAYGYTF

d_call: TRBD2
j_call: TRBJ2-2
clone_size: -
v_call: TRBV19
cdr3_nt: TGTGCCAGTAGGGGGGGGTTTAGTCTGGCCGGGGAGCTGTTTTTT
cdr3_aa: CASRGGFSLAGELFF

d_call: TRBD1
j_call: TRBJ2-7
clone_size: -
v_call: TRBV7-8
cdr3_nt: TGTGCCAGCAGCATCCGGGACAGGGGAGATGAGCAGTACTTC
cdr3_aa: CASSIRDRGDEQYF

d_call: -
j_call: TRBJ1-1
clone_size: -
v_call: TRBV5-1
cdr3_nt: TGCGCCAGCAGCCCGGTCCTGACAGGGAACACTGAAGCTTTCTTT
cdr3_aa: CASSPVLTGNTEAFF

d_call: TRBD2
j_call: TRBJ2-7
clone_size: -
v_call: TRBV7-2
cdr3_nt: TGTGCCAGCAGCTTAGATTCGCTAGCGGGGGGGATCTACGAGCAGTACTTC
cdr3_aa: CASSLDSLAGGIYEQYF

d_call: -
j_call: TRBJ2-7
clone_size: -
v_call: TRBV7-9
cdr3_nt: TGTGCCAGCAGCACTTCCTTCCGGGACACAGGCTCCTACGAGCAGTACTTC
cdr3_aa: CASSTSFRDTGSYEQYF

d_call: -
j_call: TRBJ1-5
clone_size: -
v_call: TRBV7-9
cdr3_nt: TGTGCCAGCAGCTATTATCGGAGCGGAGTTGGCAATCAGCCCCAGCATTTT
cdr3_aa: CASSYYRSGVGNQPQHF

d_call: -
j_call: TRBJ1-3
clone_size: -
v_call: TRBV2
cdr3_nt: TGTGCCAGCAGTGCCCGGACAAATTCTGGAAACACCATATATTTT
cdr3_aa: CASSARTNSGNTIYF

d_call: TRBD1
j_call: TRBJ1-5
clone_size: -
v_call: TRBV11-2
cdr3_nt: TGTGCCAGCAGCTTAGTAGGAGACAGGGGCGGTCAGCCCCAGCATTTT
cdr3_aa: CASSLVGDRGGQPQHF

d_call: -
j_call: TRBJ2-1
clone_size: once
v_call: TRBV13
cdr3_nt: TGTGCCAGCAGCTACTTAGGCGGGGGCCAATTCTACAATGAGCAGTTCTTC
cdr3_aa: CASSYLGGGQFYNEQFF

d_call: TRBD1
j_call: TRBJ1-2
clone_size: -
v_call: TRBV6-6
cdr3_nt: TGTGCCAGCAGGAAGGACAGGCATAACTATGGCTACACCTTC
cdr3_aa: CASRKDRHNYGYTF

d_call: -
j_call: TRBJ1-1
clone_size: -
v_call: TRBV7-6
cdr3_nt: TGTGCCAGCAGCCCCCTGTTTGCTGAAGCTTTCTTT
cdr3_aa: CASSPLFAEAFF

d_call: TRBD1
j_call: TRBJ1-1
clone_size: -
v_call: TRBV28
cdr3_nt: TGTGCCAGCATGGCGAGGGGGCGCGGGCCTGAAGCTTTCTTT
cdr3_aa: CASMARGRGPEAFF

d_call: -
j_call: TRBJ2-3
clone_size: -
v_call: TRBV19
cdr3_nt: TGTGCCAGTAGTATGGAGCGACCAGATACGCAGTATTTT
cdr3_aa: CASSMERPDTQYF

d_call: TRBD1
j_call: TRBJ2-1
clone_size: -
v_call: TRBV5-1
cdr3_nt: TGCGCCAGCAGCTTGGGGGGACAGGGGGTCCACAATGAGCAGTTCTTC
cdr3_aa: CASSLGGQGVHNEQFF

d_call: -
j_call: TRBJ1-4
clone_size: -
v_call: TRBV4-1
cdr3_nt: TGCGCCAGCAGCCAAGCTTTCGGGAGCGGAAAACTGTTTTTT
cdr3_aa: CASSQAFGSGKLFF

d_call: -
j_call: TRBJ1-1
clone_size: -
v_call: TRBV4-1
cdr3_nt: TGCGCCAGCAGCCAAGATTTGTACAGGATGAACACTGAAGCTTTCTTT
cdr3_aa: CASSQDLYRMNTEAFF

d_call: -
j_call: TRBJ2-6
clone_size: -
v_call: TRBV6-6
cdr3_nt: TGTGCCAGCAGTTCCAGGGTGGTTGGGGCCAACGTCCTGACTTTC
cdr3_aa: CASSSRVVGANVLTF

d_call: -
j_call: TRBJ1-1
clone_size: -
v_call: TRBV5-1
cdr3_nt: TGCGCCAGCAGCTTCGCGGGGGCGCGGGCTGAAGCTTTCTTT
cdr3_aa: CASSFAGARAEAFF

d_call: -
j_call: TRBJ1-6
clone_size: -
v_call: TRBV10-3
cdr3_nt: TGTGCCATCAGTGAGTCCGGACAGCTTAATTCACCCCTCCACTTT
cdr3_aa: CAISESGQLNSPLHF

d_call: -
j_call: TRBJ2-7
clone_size: once
v_call: TRBV5-4
cdr3_nt: TGTGCCAGCAGCTTGGCGGGCGGGGTTAGCTCCTACGAGCAGTACTTC
cdr3_aa: CASSLAGGVSSYEQYF

d_call: -
j_call: TRBJ1-1
clone_size: -
v_call: TRBV18
cdr3_nt: TGTGCCAGCTCACCCATCCCGGGGGGGCGCGGGAACACTGAAGCTTTCTTT
cdr3_aa: CASSPIPGGRGNTEAFF

d_call: -
j_call: TRBJ1-2
clone_size: few
v_call: TRBV25-1
cdr3_nt: TGTGCCAGCAGTGTAGGCGTTAATGGAGGTGGCTACACCTTC
cdr3_aa: CASSVGVNGGGYTF

d_call: -
j_call: TRBJ1-2
clone_size: -
v_call: TRBV19
cdr3_nt: TGTGCCAGTAGGCATCGGGGGATCTATGGCTACACCTTC
cdr3_aa: CASRHRGIYGYTF